This T cell receptor beta chain comes out of a study of T cell responses to AZD1222 COVID-19 vaccine. Only in-frame clones appear in the TCRdb table, and some are missing; sequencing was by immunoSEQ multiplex PCR. The sample lists 130,000 or so clones; about 94% were seen once. CDR1 KGHSH and CDR2 LQKENI come from the germline V gene. The CDR3 loop spans 13 amino acids. Trimming removed 9 bases from V and 0 bases from J, with 9 bases in between. The receptor comes from an adult who received the AZD1222 COVID-19 vaccine. Material: peripheral blood, obtained 28 days after the second AZD1222 dose. J is TRBJ1-5 and V is TRBV18; D is unresolved. The CDR3 nucleotides are TGTGCCAGTGTGGGATCTAGCAATCAGCCCCAGCATTTT. This gives the protein CASVGSSNQPQHF.